Each of the 15 T cell receptor beta chains below was sequenced from the same sample in a study of early T cells in non-severe SARS-CoV-2 infection. TCRdb used MiXCR to reprocess the 5' RACE reads, holding one entry per CDR3 protein. Of about 18,000 distinct CDR3 sequences in the sample, approximately 6.2% were seen once. Sample: whole blood. Receptors were obtained from an adult who was a healthcare worker with PCR-confirmed SARS-CoV-2 infection or an uninfected control (not recorded which).

This clonotype was found a few times. This chain uses TRBV6-5 with TRBJ2-7, with D maybe TRBD1 (5 bases). V was trimmed by 0 bases and J by 4 bases, leaving 19 bases between them. Germline lookup yields CDR1 MNHEY and CDR2 SVGAGI. This CDR3 is 17 amino acids long. As DNA, the CDR3 is TGTGCCAGCAGTTACTCGAGTCAGGGTGTCAAAGCTTACGAGCAGTACTTC. Amino acid sequence: CASSYSSQGVKAYEQYF.

This clonotype has ten or more counts. V and J are TRBV25-1 and TRBJ2-1; 8 nucleotides match TRBD2. The CDR3 extends over 16 amino acids. After removal of 6 bases from V and 2 bases from J, the junction contained 9 bases not matched to a gene. Germline V gene data show CDR1 as MGHDK and CDR2 as SYGVNS. The CDR3 is CASSVTGTRPYNEQFF. The CDR3 DNA reads as TGTGCCAGCAGCGTTACCGGGACTAGACCCTACAATGAGCAGTTCTTC.

The chain recombines TRBV30 with TRBJ2-7, with D unresolved. Germline V CDR1 and CDR2: GTSNPN, SVGIG (reference sequence). The CDR3 covers 11 residues. V was pared by 1 base and J by 5 bases, with 6 bases between. CDR3 in amino acids: CAWSDPDEQYF. The CDR3 DNA follows: TGTGCCTGGAGTGACCCAGACGAGCAGTACTTC.

This clonotype was seen repeatedly, ten times or more. The V call is TRBV28, the J call TRBJ2-7, with 7 bases that match TRBD2. The germline CDR1 and CDR2 sequences are MDHEN and SYDVKM. Germline trimming cut 6 bases from V and 0 bases from J; bases unmatched to any gene: 8. The CDR3 consists of 15 residues. CDR3 nucleotide sequence: TGTGCCAGCAGCCGAACTAGCGCGAGCTCCTACGAGCAGTACTTC. Encoded protein: CASSRTSASSYEQYF.

The V call is TRBV28, the J call TRBJ1-4; no clear D. The length of the CDR3 is 14 residues. With 5 bases removed from V and 0 bases from J, the gap between germline ends came to 7 bases. From germline, CDR1 is MDHEN and CDR2 SYDVKM. CDR3 coding DNA: TGTGCCAGCAGTCAGAGTGCAACTAATGAAAAACTGTTTTTT. Translated: CASSQSATNEKLFF.

This clonotype has at least ten counts. The chain couples TRBV24-1 to TRBJ2-1; tentatively, D is TRBD2 (5 bases). The CDR3 covers 12 residues. CDR1 KGHDR and CDR2 SFDVKD come from the germline V gene. Trimming removed 5 bases from V and 7 bases from J, with 8 bases in between. The CDR3 sequence is CATSVPGNEQFF. CDR3 nucleotide sequence: TGTGCCACCAGTGTTCCGGGGAATGAGCAGTTCTTC.

This clonotype was recorded at least ten times. V and J are TRBV10-3 and TRBJ1-6; no clear D. The CDR3 sequence is 16 residues long. Germline V lookup: CDR1 ENHRY, CDR2 SYGVKD. V gave up 3 bases and J gave up 10 bases, with 19 bases separating them. CDR3 nucleotides: TGTGCCATCAGTGACCCCCGGGGTAGGGCCGGCTCACCCCTCCACTTT. Amino acids: CAISDPRGRAGSPLHF.

V and J are TRBV28 and TRBJ2-7; D may be TRBD1 (5 bases). The V end lost 8 bases, the J end lost 3 bases, and 11 bases lay between the germline ends. CDR3 length equals 12 residues. Germline V gene data show CDR1 as MDHEN and CDR2 as SYDVKM. The CDR3 DNA is TGTGCCAGCGACAGTGTGGGCTACGAGCAGTACTTC. Protein sequence: CASDSVGYEQYF.

This clonotype has more than one count but fewer than ten. The chain is built from TRBV20-1 and TRBJ1-5, with D unresolved. The CDR3 runs to 15 residues. The V gene's germline CDR1 is DFQATT and CDR2 SNEGSKA (reference sequence). V dropped 6 bases and J dropped 5 bases, with 20 bases sitting between them. The CDR3 region is CSARKGGTDDQPQHF. Here the CDR3 DNA reads TGCAGTGCCAGAAAGGGAGGCACGGACGATCAGCCCCAGCATTTT.

This clonotype is termed medium-sized. The V call is TRBV12-3 or TRBV12-4, the J call TRBJ2-1; D perhaps matches TRBD2 (5 bases). V lost 4 bases, J lost 6 bases, and 13 bases lay in between. The CDR3 is 14 residues long. For the CDR3, the DNA is TGTGCCAGCAGTTCACAAGGGAGAATCAATGAGCAGTTCTTC. Protein product: CASSSQGRINEQFF.

The V and J genes are TRBV20-1 and TRBJ2-4, with 10 bases aligning to TRBD2. Per germline, CDR1 DFQATT and CDR2 SNEGSKA (reference sequence). This CDR3 region has 14 residues. The ends lost 4 bases at V and 6 bases at J; junction bases unmatched: 6. CDR3 sequence: CSATSGSIGNIQYF. The DNA of the CDR3 is TGCAGTGCTACTAGCGGGAGCATCGGAAACATTCAGTACTTC.

This chain links TRBV3-1 with TRBJ2-5; D unresolved. Germline V lookup: CDR1 LGHDT, CDR2 YNNKEL (reference sequence). This CDR3 contains 14 residues. The germline V and J ends were trimmed by 0 bases and 3 bases, with 8 bases remaining between them. CDR3 in DNA: TGTGCCAGCAGCCAAGAGAGGCTGGAAGAGACCCAGTACTTC. This gives the protein CASSQERLEETQYF.

This clonotype was counted ten times or more. The genes are TRBV3-1 and TRBJ1-5, with TRBD1 matching 8 bases. The CDR3 contains 16 residues. J was trimmed by 4 bases and V by 4 bases; bases with no gene match: 9. Per germline, CDR1 LGHDT and CDR2 YNNKEL (reference sequence). The CDR3 sequence: CASSPHGQGGNQPQHF. The DNA for the CDR3 is TGTGCCAGCAGCCCTCACGGACAGGGAGGGAATCAGCCCCAGCATTTT.

The table lists this clonotype with many counts. The chain is built from TRBV7-6 and TRBJ2-2; D gene unclear. The CDR3 totals 13 residues. Germline CDR1 and CDR2: SGHVS and FNYEAQ. V shed 5 bases and J shed 4 bases, with 8 bases lying between them. The CDR3 sequence: CASSLTITGELFF. CDR3 sequence (DNA): TGTGCCAGCAGCCTGACAATCACCGGGGAGCTGTTTTTT.

This clonotype was detected ten times or more. The V call is TRBV29-1, the J call TRBJ2-3; D uncertain. CDR1 and CDR2 from the germline V gene are SQVTM and ANQGSEA. This CDR3 spans 15 amino acids. The V and J ends lost 7 bases and 1 base respectively, with 18 bases between them. The CDR3 spells CSANDGRSGTDTQYF. The CDR3 coding sequence is TGCAGCGCTAACGACGGTCGTTCGGGCACAGATACGCAGTATTTT.